The clone carrying this T cell receptor (beta chain) was found a few times. This record belongs to a study of blood T cell repertoires in COVID-19. The overall study: Donors in the United States, Italy and Spain gave samples during acute or convalescent COVID-19.

Measured with immunoSEQ multiplex PCR; TCRdb has only the in-frame clones, and not every one. The sample includes about 47,000 clones, around nine tenths of them seen just once. Germline CDR1 reads MDHEN; CDR2 reads SYDVKM. This CDR3 spans 14 amino acids. Trimming pared 7 bases from V and 7 bases from J, leaving 14 bases between. The chain links TRBV28 to TRBJ1-6; D gene unclear. The TCR was taken from a human donor with active COVID-19. The donor label of this sample is uncertain. The sequenced sample was peripheral blood. CDR3 nucleotide sequence: TGTGCCAGCAATCGGGAAGCTTTAAATTCACCCCTCCACTTT. It yields the protein CASNREALNSPLHF.